The 15 T cell receptor beta chains below come from one sample, sequenced in a study of T-cell reconstitution after alpha-beta-depleted transplantation in children. Unique molecular identifiers were used in preparing the TCRbeta library. One entry per CDR3 protein results from TCRdb running MiXCR on the PCR reads. The table has about 180,000 distinct CDR3 sequences, around 10% seen once. The sample was PBMCs, taken before TCRalphabeta/CD19-depleted stem cell transplant. These receptors all stem from a boy aged 2 to 9 with acute myeloid leukemia, due to receive a stem cell transplant.

This clonotype has at least ten counts. V and J are TRBV7-2 and TRBJ2-5; 13 bases match TRBD2. Trimming at V came to 3 bases and at J to 0 bases, leaving 1 base not matched to a gene. Per germline, CDR1 SGHTA and CDR2 FQGNSA. This CDR3 comprises 16 residues. The CDR3 spells CASSLGLAGNQETQYF. The CDR3, as DNA: TGTGCCAGCAGCTTGGGACTAGCGGGGAACCAAGAGACCCAGTACTTC.

This clonotype came up many times. V usage is TRBV18 and J usage is TRBJ1-3, with TRBD1 matching over 10 bases. CDR3 length: 15 amino acids. J gave up 4 bases and V 6 bases, and 6 bases lay outside the gene matches. Germline V gene lookup returns CDR1 KGHSH and CDR2 LQKENI. CDR3 region: CASSAGQGGGNTIYF. The CDR3 DNA sequence: TGTGCCAGCTCGGCCGGACAGGGGGGAGGAAACACCATATATTTT.

This clonotype was seen ten or more times. The chain employs TRBV12-3 or TRBV12-4 and TRBJ2-2; D not certain. Trimming cost V 4 bases and J 6 bases, with 12 bases left between them. The CDR3 is 14 residues long. The CDR3 coding sequence is TGTGCCAGCAGTTCAACCCCCCTTCCCGGGGAGCTGTTTTTT. Its translation: CASSSTPLPGELFF.

There are many counts of this clonotype. The CDR3 DNA reads as TGTGCCAGCAGCTTAAGACAGGGGATGACCTACGAGCAGTACTTC. It specifies CASSLRQGMTYEQYF. The chain has TRBV7-8 and TRBJ2-7; 8 nucleotides match TRBD1. CDR3 length: 15 residues. Per the germline V gene, CDR1 is SGHVS and CDR2 is FQNEAQ. Trimming cost V 2 bases and J 2 bases; bases outside gene matches: 5. Full variable domain (rest looked up from reference TRBV7-8 and TRBJ2-7): GAGVSQSPRYKVAKRGQDVALRCDPISGHVSLFWYQQALGQGPEFLTYFQNEAQLDKSGLPSDRFFAERPEGSVSTLKIQRTQQEDSAVYLCASSLRQGMTYEQYFGPGTRLTVT.

This clonotype occurred many times. The chain employs TRBV2 and TRBJ2-2; perhaps TRBD1 as D (6 bases). Deletions cut 4 bases from V and 6 bases from J, with 15 bases between. The CDR3 spans 15 residues. The germline CDR1 and CDR2 sequences are SNHLY and FYNNEI. Here the CDR3 DNA reads TGTGCCAGCAGTGTTGACAGGAAGGCGGCCGGGGAGCTGTTTTTT. Protein: CASSVDRKAAGELFF. Drawing the rest from reference TRBV2 and TRBJ2-2, the complete variable domain is EPEVTQTPSHQVTQMGQEVILRCVPISNHLYFYWYRQILGQKVEFLVSFYNNEISEKSEIFDDQFSVERPDGSNFTLKIRSTKLEDSAMYFCASSVDRKAAGELFFGEGSRLTVL.

This clonotype was found many times. CDR3 nucleotide sequence: TGTGCCAGCAGCTTAGGCCGGGAGGCCGTCAATGAGCAGTTCTTC. As protein: CASSLGREAVNEQFF. The gene calls are TRBV7-6 and TRBJ2-1, with TRBD2 matching over 7 bases. CDR1 SGHVS and CDR2 FNYEAQ come from the germline V gene. V was pared by 1 base and J by 6 bases, with 6 bases of the junction left unmatched. The CDR3 covers 15 residues.

This clonotype was seen at least ten times. The chain employs TRBV7-8 and TRBJ1-6, with a weak D call TRBD1 (5 bases). The germline CDR1 and CDR2 sequences are SGHVS and FQNEAQ. The CDR3 is 14 amino acids. V lost 2 bases, J lost 9 bases, and 11 bases lay in between. The CDR3 region is CASSLPPGTSPLHF. The DNA of the CDR3 is TGTGCCAGCAGCTTACCGCCGGGGACTTCACCCCTCCACTTT. Combining the CDR3 with reference TRBV7-8 and TRBJ1-6 gives the whole variable domain GAGVSQSPRYKVAKRGQDVALRCDPISGHVSLFWYQQALGQGPEFLTYFQNEAQLDKSGLPSDRFFAERPEGSVSTLKIQRTQQEDSAVYLCASSLPPGTSPLHFGNGTRLTVT.

This clonotype was detected many times. The CDR3 DNA is TGCAGTGCTAGAGTTTGGGGACAAGACAATCAGCCCCAGCATTTT. Protein product: CSARVWGQDNQPQHF. The V gene is TRBV20-1, the J gene TRBJ1-5; D might be TRBD1 (6 bases). This CDR3 is 15 amino acids long. Trimming shortened V by 1 base and J by 3 bases, and 13 bases separated the two germline ends. Germline CDR1 is DFQATT and CDR2 is SNEGSKA (reference sequence).

This clonotype was found many times. The gene calls are TRBV29-1 and TRBJ2-1; D is unresolved. Germline CDR1 SQVTM, CDR2 ANQGSEA. The CDR3 is made up of 13 amino acids. V was shortened by 8 bases and J by 1 base, with 12 bases between the two germline ends. The CDR3 loop reads CSLHGGSYNEQFF. The CDR3 nucleotides are TGCAGCCTCCACGGTGGTTCCTACAATGAGCAGTTCTTC.

This clonotype was observed at least ten times. The CDR3 bases are TGTGCCAGCAGTGTTAGAGGGGGTAACACCGGGGAGCTGTTTTTT. Its translation is CASSVRGGNTGELFF. The rearrangement uses TRBV2 and TRBJ2-2; D might be TRBD1 (6 bases). CDR1 is SNHLY, CDR2 FYNNEI, per germline. The CDR3 totals 15 residues. Trimming took 4 bases from V and 2 from J, leaving 11 bases between them.

This clonotype has at least ten counts. The V gene is TRBV7-9, the J gene TRBJ2-5; 7 nucleotides match TRBD1. Germline CDR1 SEHNR, CDR2 FQNEAQ (reference sequence). With 6 bases clipped from V and 5 bases from J, the junction kept 9 bases outside the gene matches. The CDR3 loop spans 14 amino acids. The CDR3 reads CASRYEGAGETQYF. The CDR3 nucleotides read TGTGCCAGCAGATATGAGGGGGCCGGGGAGACCCAGTACTTC.

This clonotype was detected ten times or more. The chain joins TRBV5-1 to TRBJ2-1; TRBD1 or TRBD2 may be the D gene (5 bases each). Germline-derived CDR1 and CDR2 are SGHRS and YFSETQ. CDR3 length equals 15 residues. Trimming took 0 bases from V and 5 from J, leaving 12 bases between them. CDR3: CASSLVSGPDNEQFF. CDR3 DNA sequence: TGCGCCAGCAGCTTGGTATCGGGGCCGGACAATGAGCAGTTCTTC.

This clonotype was recorded at least ten times. At one boundary the junction diverges from the germline segment, which might be a read error. This chain uses TRBV3-1 with TRBJ2-6, with D uncertain. Germline V lookup: CDR1 LGHDT, CDR2 YNNKEL (reference sequence). The length of the CDR3 is 14 residues. CDR3 nucleotides: TGCGCCAGCAGCCAAGGGTCTGGGGCCAACGTCCTGACTTTC. Its translation is CASSQGSGANVLTF.

The V and J genes are TRBV11-1 and TRBJ2-3; 10 bases fit TRBD1. The CDR3 runs to 18 residues. Germline CDR1 is SGHAT and CDR2 is FQDESV (reference sequence). The V and J ends lost 3 bases and 0 bases, in that order; junction bases with no gene match: 9. This CDR3 reads CASSFPIGQGGSTDTQYF. CDR3 nucleotide sequence: TGTGCCAGCAGCTTCCCAATAGGACAGGGGGGGAGCACAGATACGCAGTATTTT.

The sample holds many counts of this clonotype. The chain carries TRBV12-3 or TRBV12-4 and TRBJ1-1; possibly TRBD1 for D (5 bases). The V and J ends lost 2 bases and 7 bases respectively, with 20 bases between them. This CDR3 is built from 16 residues. CDR3 residues: CASSLSPDSRIGEAFF. In DNA, the CDR3 is TGTGCCAGCAGTTTATCCCCAGACAGTAGAATCGGTGAAGCTTTCTTT.